Each of the 3 T cell receptor beta chains below was sequenced from the same sample in a study of blood T cell repertoires in COVID-19. The method was immunoSEQ multiplex PCR; TCRdb's version includes in-frame clones alone and lacks a portion of them. The repertoire has roughly 170,000 clones, 88% of them found once; the top ten carry under 30%. The material sequenced was peripheral blood. The receptors were sampled from a man aged 55 to 70 with acute or convalescent COVID-19.

The V and J genes are TRBV11-2 and TRBJ1-5; tentative D call: TRBD1 (5 bases). The CDR3 extends over 15 amino acids. CDR1 is SGHAT, CDR2 FQNNGV, per germline. V lost 1 base and J 0 bases, leaving 7 bases between the germline ends. CDR3 in amino acids: CASSLGGGSNQPQHF. Here the CDR3 DNA reads TGTGCCAGCAGCTTAGGCGGGGGTAGCAATCAGCCCCAGCATTTT.

The chain employs TRBV3-1 (or the pseudogene TRBV3-2) and TRBJ2-2; 9 bases line up with TRBD1. The CDR3 consists of 16 residues. V lost 3 bases, J lost 6 bases, and 8 bases stayed unmatched. Germline V CDR1 and CDR2: LGHDT, YNNKEL (reference sequence). CDR3 amino acids: CASSHLTGGSSGELFF. For the CDR3, the DNA is TGTGCCAGCAGCCACTTGACAGGGGGATCATCCGGGGAGCTGTTTTTT.

The chain carries TRBV5-1 and TRBJ1-2; D uncertain. Germline CDR1 and CDR2: SGHRS and YFSETQ. Trimming took off 0 bases at V and 4 bases at J, with 10 bases between the two ends. The CDR3 contains 14 residues. CDR3 region: CASSLGTRGYGYTF. The CDR3 DNA reads TGCGCCAGCAGCTTGGGTACGCGGGGCTATGGCTACACCTTC.